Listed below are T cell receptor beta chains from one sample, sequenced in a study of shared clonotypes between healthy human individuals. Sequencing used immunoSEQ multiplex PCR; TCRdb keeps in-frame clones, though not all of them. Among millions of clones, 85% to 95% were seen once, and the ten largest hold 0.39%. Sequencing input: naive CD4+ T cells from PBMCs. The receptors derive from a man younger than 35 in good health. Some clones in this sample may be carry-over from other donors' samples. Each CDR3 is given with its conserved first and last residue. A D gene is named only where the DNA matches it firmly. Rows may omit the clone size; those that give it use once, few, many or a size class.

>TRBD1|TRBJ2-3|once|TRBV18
TGTGCCAGCTCACGCCCGAACAGGGGGCTCACAGATACGCAGTATTTT
CASSRPNRGLTDTQYF
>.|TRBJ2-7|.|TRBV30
TGTGCCTGGAGTGTCGCCCCGACAGTAACCCGATACGAGCAGTACTTC
CAWSVAPTVTRYEQYF
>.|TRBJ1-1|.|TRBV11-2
TGTGCCAGCAGCTTGGCGCTGAGGAACACTGAAGCTTTCTTT
CASSLALRNTEAFF
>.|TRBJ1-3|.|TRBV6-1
TGTGCCAGCATCACTCACAGGGTGTCAAACACCATATATTTT
CASITHRVSNTIYF
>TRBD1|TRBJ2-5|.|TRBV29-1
TGCAGCGTTGAGGGGACAGGGGGCCAAGAGACCCAGTACTTC
CSVEGTGGQETQYF
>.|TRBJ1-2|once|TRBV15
TGTGCCACCAGCAGAGATCGGACGGACTATGGCTACACCTTC
CATSRDRTDYGYTF
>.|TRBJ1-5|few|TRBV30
TGTGCCTGGGGGTGGACGGGGGATCAGCCCCAGCATTTT
CAWGWTGDQPQHF
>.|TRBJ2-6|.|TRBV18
TGTGCCAGCTCACCACCGGTGGGAGCTGGGGCCAACGTCCTGACTTTC
CASSPPVGAGANVLTF
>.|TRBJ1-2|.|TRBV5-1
TGCGCCAGCAGTCTGACCGGGACAACACTTAACTATGGCTACACCTTC
CASSLTGTTLNYGYTF
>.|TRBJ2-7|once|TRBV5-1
TGCGCCAGCAGCGAGCAGGGGATAGGGGAGCAGTACTTC
CASSEQGIGEQYF
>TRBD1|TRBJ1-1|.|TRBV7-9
TGTGCCAGCAGCCCCCGACAGGGTTTGAACACTGAAGCTTTCTTT
CASSPRQGLNTEAFF
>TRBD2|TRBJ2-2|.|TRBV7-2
TGTGCCAGCAGCTTTGTAGCGGGAGGGCCGAACACCGGGGAGCTGTTTTTT
CASSFVAGGPNTGELFF
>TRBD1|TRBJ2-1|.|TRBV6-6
TGTGCCAGCAGTTACTCGCTTGTCAGGGGGTACAATGAGCAGTTCTTC
CASSYSLVRGYNEQFF
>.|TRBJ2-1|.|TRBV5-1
TGCGCCAGCCGGACAGTTGGGTTTAATGAGCAGTTCTTC
CASRTVGFNEQFF
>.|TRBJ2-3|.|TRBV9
TGTGCCAGCAGCGAAATACTAGGGGCAGATACGCAGTATTTT
CASSEILGADTQYF
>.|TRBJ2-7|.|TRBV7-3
TGTGCCAGCAGCTTTCGTTTCCGGGGCCGCTCCTACGAGCAGTACTTC
CASSFRFRGRSYEQYF
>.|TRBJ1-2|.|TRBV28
TGTGCCAGCAGTTTAGGAGGCTATGGCTACACCTTC
CASSLGGYGYTF
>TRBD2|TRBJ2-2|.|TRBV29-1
TGCAGCGCTAAAGGACTAGCGGGAGGTTTAGGCGGGGAGCTGTTTTTT
CSAKGLAGGLGGELFF
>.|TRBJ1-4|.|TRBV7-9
TGTGCCAGCAGCCCTCACCCAGGAGGTAATGAAAAACTGTTTTTT
CASSPHPGGNEKLFF
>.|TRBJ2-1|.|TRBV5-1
TGCGCCAGCAGCTTGGCCTTAATTGGGACTGACCTTTCCTACAATGAGCAGTTCTTC
CASSLALIGTDLSYNEQFF
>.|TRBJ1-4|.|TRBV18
TGTGCCAGCTCACCAGGGATTAATGAAAAACTGTTTTTT
CASSPGINEKLFF
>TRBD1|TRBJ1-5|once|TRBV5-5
TGTGCCAGCAGCCGGGGGACAGGAAGCAATCAGCCCCAGCATTTT
CASSRGTGSNQPQHF
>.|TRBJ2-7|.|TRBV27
TGTGCCAGCAGTTTTGGGACGGAGACCTACGAGCAGTACTTC
CASSFGTETYEQYF
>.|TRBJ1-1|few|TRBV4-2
TGTGCCAGCAGCCGTCCAGAGGTCCCTAGAGCTTTCTTT
CASSRPEVPRAFF
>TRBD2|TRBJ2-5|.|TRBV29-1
TGCAGCGTTGAAGGGCTAGCGGGAGGGTCGGCCCAGTACTTC
CSVEGLAGGSAQYF
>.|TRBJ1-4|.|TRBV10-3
TGTGCCATCAGTGAGGGGGGCAACACTAATGAAAAACTGTTTTTT
CAISEGGNTNEKLFF
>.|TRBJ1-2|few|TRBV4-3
TGCGCCAGCAGCCAAGATGCGGGACCGGATAACTATGGCTACACCTTC
CASSQDAGPDNYGYTF
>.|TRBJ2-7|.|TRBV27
TGTGCCAGCGGTTTGTACTTAGGCCCCTACGAGCAGTACTTC
CASGLYLGPYEQYF